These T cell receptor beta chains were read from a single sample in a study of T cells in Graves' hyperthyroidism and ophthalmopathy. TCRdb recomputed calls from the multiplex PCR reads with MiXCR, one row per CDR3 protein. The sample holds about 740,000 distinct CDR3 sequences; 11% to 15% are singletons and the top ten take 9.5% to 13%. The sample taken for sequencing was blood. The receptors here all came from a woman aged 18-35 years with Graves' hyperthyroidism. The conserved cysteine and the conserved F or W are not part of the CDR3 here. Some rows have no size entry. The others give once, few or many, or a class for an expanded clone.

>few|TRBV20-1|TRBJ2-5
SAPSRGSETQY
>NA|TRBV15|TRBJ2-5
ATSRHRPGQAQETQY
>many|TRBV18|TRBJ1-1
ASSPNLSGTEAF
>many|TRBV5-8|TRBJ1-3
ASRPGGTGPHHFGNTIY
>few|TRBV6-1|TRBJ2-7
ASSKAPGYEQY
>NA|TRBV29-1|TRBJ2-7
SVEKSGGEQY
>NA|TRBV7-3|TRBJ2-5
ASSQSGWPGETQY
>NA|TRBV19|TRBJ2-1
ATGGRVAGAYNEQF
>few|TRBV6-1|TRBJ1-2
ASSWGGGSEGYT
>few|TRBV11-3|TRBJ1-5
ASSPRGRGNQPQH
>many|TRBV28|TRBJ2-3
ASSFIDLVRLTTDTQY